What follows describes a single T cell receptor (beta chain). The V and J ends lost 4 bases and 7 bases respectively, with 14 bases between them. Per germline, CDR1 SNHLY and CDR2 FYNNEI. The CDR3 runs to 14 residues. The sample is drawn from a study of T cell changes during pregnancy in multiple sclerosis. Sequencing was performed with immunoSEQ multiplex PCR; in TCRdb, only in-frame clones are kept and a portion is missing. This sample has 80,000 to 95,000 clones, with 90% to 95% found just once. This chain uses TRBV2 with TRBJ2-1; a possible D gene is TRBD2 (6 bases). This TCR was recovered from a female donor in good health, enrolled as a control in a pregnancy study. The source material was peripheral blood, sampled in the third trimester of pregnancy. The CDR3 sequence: CASSVSGFRNEQFF. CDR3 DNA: TGTGCCAGCAGTGTTAGCGGCTTTCGGAATGAGCAGTTCTTC.